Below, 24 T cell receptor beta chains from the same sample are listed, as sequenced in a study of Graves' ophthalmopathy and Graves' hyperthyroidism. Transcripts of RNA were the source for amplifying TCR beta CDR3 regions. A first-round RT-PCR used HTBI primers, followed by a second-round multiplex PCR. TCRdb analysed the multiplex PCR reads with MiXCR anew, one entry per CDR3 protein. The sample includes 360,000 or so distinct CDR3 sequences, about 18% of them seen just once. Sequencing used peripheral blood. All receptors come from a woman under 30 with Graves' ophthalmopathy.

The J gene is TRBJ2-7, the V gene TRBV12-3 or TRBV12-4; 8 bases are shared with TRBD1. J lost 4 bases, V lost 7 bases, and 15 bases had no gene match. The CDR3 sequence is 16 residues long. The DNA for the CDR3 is TGTGCCAGCACCCACACTCGGGACAGGCAAGCGTACGAGCAGTACTTC. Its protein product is CASTHTRDRQAYEQYF.

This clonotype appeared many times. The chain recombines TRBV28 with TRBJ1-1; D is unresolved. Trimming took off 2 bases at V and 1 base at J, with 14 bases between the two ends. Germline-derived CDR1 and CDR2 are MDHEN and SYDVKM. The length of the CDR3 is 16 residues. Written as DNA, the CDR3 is TGTGCCAGCAGTTTAATGGCAGGTCGGGGGAACACTGAAGCTTTCTTT. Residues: CASSLMAGRGNTEAFF.

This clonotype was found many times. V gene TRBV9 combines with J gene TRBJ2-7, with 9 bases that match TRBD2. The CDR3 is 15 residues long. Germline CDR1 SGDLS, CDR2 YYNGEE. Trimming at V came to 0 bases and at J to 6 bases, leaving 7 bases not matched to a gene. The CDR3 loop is CASSVGHGSGSEQYF. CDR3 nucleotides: TGTGCCAGCAGCGTAGGTCATGGTAGCGGGAGCGAGCAGTACTTC.

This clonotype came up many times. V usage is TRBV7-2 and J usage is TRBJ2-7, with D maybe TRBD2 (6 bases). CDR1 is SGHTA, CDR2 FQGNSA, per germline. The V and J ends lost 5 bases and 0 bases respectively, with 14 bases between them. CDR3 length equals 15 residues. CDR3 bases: TGTGCCAGCAGCCCGGGCGGGACTCCCTCCTACGAGCAGTACTTC. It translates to CASSPGGTPSYEQYF. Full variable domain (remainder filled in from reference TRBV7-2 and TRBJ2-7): GAGVSQSPSNKVTEKGKDVELRCDPISGHTALYWYRQSLGQGLEFLIYFQGNSAPDKSGLPSDRFSAERTGGSVSTLTIQRTQQEDSAVYLCASSPGGTPSYEQYFGPGTRLTVT.

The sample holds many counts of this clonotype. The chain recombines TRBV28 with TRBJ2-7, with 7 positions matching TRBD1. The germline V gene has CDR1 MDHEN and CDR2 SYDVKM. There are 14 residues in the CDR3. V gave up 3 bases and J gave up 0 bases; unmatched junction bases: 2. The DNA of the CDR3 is TGTGCCAGCAGTTTGGGACAGCTCTCCTACGAGCAGTACTTC. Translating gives CASSLGQLSYEQYF.

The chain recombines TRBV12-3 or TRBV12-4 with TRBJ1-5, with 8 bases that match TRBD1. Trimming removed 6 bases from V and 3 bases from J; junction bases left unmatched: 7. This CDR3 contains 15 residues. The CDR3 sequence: CASRRQGFDNQPQHF. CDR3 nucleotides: TGTGCCAGCAGACGACAGGGGTTTGACAATCAGCCCCAGCATTTT.

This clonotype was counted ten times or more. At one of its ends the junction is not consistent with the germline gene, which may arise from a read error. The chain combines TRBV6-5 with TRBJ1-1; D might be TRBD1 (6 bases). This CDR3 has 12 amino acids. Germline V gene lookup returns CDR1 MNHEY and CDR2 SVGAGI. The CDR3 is CASSLLRGEAFF. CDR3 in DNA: TGTGCCAGCAGTTTACTCAGGGGTGAAGCTTTCTTC.

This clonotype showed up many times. DNA for the CDR3: TGCAGTGCTAGAGACCGAGGTACACCGGGACAGAGAACTTCTAACACTGAAGCTTTCTTT. As protein: CSARDRGTPGQRTSNTEAFF. This sequence joins TRBV20-1 and TRBJ1-1, with 7 bases lining up with TRBD1. The CDR3 covers 20 residues. Trimming took 0 bases from V and 2 from J; bases not matched to a gene: 21. CDR1 is DFQATT and CDR2 is SNEGSKA in the germline V gene (reference sequence).

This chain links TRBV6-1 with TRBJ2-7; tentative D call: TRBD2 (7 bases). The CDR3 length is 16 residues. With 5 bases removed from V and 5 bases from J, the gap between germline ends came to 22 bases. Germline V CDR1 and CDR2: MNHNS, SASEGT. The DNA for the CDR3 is TGTGCCAGCAGTAAATTGGGGGGGCCCCAGCGCGACGAGCAGTACTTC. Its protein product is CASSKLGGPQRDEQYF.

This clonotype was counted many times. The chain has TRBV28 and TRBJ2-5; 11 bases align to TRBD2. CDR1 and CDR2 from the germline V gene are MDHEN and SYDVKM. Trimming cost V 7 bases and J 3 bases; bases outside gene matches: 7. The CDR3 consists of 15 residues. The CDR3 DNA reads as TGTGCCAGCACCTCTGAGGGACTAGCGGAAGAGACCCAGTACTTC. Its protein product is CASTSEGLAEETQYF.

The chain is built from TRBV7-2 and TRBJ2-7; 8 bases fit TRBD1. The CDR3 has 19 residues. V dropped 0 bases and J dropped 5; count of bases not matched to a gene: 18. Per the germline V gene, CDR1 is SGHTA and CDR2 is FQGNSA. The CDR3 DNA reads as TGTGCCAGCAGCTTAGCGCCAAGTGACAGGGGTCCGAAAGGGGACGAGCAGTACTTC. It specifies CASSLAPSDRGPKGDEQYF.

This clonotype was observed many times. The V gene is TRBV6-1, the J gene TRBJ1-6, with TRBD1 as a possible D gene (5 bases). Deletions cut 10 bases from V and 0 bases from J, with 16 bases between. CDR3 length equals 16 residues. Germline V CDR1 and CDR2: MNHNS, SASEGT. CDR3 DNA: TGTGCCACCCCCCGCACCGACAGCTCCTATAATTCACCCCTCCACTTT. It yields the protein CATPRTDSSYNSPLHF.

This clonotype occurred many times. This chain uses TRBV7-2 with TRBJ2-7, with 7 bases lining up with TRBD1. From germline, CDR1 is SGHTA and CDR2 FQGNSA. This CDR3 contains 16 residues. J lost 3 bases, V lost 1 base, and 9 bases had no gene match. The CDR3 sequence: CASSLGRGGSLYEQYF. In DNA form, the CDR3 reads TGTGCCAGCAGCTTAGGCCGAGGGGGCTCCCTCTACGAGCAGTACTTC.

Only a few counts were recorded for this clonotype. In DNA form, the CDR3 reads TGCGCCAGCAGCCAATCTACTAGAGGGGCTCAGTACTTC. Encoded protein: CASSQSTRGAQYF. The chain couples TRBV4-1 to TRBJ2-5; either TRBD1 or TRBD2 may supply D (5 bases each). The CDR3 is made up of 13 amino acids. Trimming removed 2 bases from V and 11 bases from J, with 15 bases in between. Germline values: CDR1 MGHRA, CDR2 YSYEKL.

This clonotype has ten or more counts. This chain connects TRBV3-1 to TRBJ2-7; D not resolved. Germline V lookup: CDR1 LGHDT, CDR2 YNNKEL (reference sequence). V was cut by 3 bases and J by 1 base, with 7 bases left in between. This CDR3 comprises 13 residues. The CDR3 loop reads CASSHGNSYEQYF. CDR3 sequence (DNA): TGTGCCAGCAGCCATGGGAATTCCTACGAGCAGTACTTC.

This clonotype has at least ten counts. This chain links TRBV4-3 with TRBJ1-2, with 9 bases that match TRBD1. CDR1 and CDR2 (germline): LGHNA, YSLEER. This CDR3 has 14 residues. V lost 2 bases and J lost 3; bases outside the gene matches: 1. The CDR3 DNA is TGCGCCAGCAGCCAACGGGACAGGGACTATGGCTACACCTTC. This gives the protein CASSQRDRDYGYTF.

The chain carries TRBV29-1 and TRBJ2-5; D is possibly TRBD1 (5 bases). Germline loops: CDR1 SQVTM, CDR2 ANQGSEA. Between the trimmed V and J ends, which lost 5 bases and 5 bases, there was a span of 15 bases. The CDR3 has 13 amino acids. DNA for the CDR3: TGCAGCGTTAGGCCCGGATCAGGGGAGACCCAGTACTTC. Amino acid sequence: CSVRPGSGETQYF.

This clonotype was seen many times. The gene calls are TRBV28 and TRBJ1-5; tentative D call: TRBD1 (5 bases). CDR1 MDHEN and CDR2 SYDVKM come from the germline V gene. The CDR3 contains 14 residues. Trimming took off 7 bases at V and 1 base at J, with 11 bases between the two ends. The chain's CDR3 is CASMGVLSNQPQHF. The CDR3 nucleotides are TGTGCCAGCATGGGGGTTTTGAGCAATCAGCCCCAGCATTTT.

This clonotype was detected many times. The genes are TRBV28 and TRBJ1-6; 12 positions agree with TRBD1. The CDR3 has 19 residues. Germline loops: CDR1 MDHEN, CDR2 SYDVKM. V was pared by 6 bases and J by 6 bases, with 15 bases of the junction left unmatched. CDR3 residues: CASRGGTGGRFSSNSPLHF. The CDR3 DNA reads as TGTGCCAGCAGGGGGGGGACAGGGGGCCGTTTTAGTTCTAATTCACCCCTCCACTTT.

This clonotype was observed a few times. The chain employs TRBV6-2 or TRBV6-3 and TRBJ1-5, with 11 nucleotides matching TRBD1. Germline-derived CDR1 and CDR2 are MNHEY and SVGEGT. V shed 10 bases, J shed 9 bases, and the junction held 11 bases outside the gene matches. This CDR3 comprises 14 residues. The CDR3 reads CATSRTGGSRPQHF. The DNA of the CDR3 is TGTGCCACCTCGCGGACAGGGGGCTCAAGGCCCCAGCATTTT.

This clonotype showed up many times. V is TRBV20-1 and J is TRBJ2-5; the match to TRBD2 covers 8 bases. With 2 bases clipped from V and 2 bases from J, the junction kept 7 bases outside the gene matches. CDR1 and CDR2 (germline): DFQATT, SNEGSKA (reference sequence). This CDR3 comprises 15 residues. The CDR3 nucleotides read TGCAGTGCTAGAACGAGCGGGGGTCGGCAAGAGACCCAGTACTTC. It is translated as CSARTSGGRQETQYF.

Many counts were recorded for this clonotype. The CDR3 DNA reads as TGTGCCAGCAGTTCCCCGTGGAGTATGAACACTGAAGCTTTCTTT. This codes for CASSSPWSMNTEAFF. The rearrangement links TRBV28 to TRBJ1-1; D is ambiguous. This CDR3 is 15 amino acids long. Germline values: CDR1 MDHEN, CDR2 SYDVKM. V was cut by 4 bases and J by 0 bases, with 12 bases left in between. Together with reference TRBV28 and TRBJ1-1, the CDR3 gives the full variable domain: DVKVTQSSRYLVKRTGEKVFLECVQDMDHENMFWYRQDPGLGLRLIYFSYDVKMKEKGDIPEGYSVSREKKERFSLILESASTNQTSMYLCASSSPWSMNTEAFFGQGTRLTVV.

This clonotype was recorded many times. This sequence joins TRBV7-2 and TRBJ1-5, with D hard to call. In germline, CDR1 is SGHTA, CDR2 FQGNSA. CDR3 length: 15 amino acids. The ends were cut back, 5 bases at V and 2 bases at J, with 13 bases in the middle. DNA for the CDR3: TGTGCCAGCAGCCGGTGGGGTAGCGGCAATCAGCCCCAGCATTTT. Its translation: CASSRWGSGNQPQHF.

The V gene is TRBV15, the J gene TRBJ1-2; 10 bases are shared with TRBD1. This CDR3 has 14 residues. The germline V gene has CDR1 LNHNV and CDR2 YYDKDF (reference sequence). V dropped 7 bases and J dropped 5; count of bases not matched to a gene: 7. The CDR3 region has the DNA TGTGCCACCACGCGGGACAGGGGATTTTATGGCTACACCTTC. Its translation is CATTRDRGFYGYTF.